Listed below are T cell receptor beta chains from one sample, sequenced in a study of monozygotic twins with inflammatory bowel disease. Each CDR3 protein gets one entry in TCRdb, which reprocessed the 5' RACE reads and gives no DNA. Its listing shows around 410,000 distinct CDR3 sequences. Sequencing was done on a sample of blood. The receptors here all came from a human donor with ulcerative colitis or Crohn's disease, or a healthy co-twin of an affected twin (not recorded which). Both conserved end residues are part of each CDR3.

v_call	j_call	cdr3_length	cdr3_aa
TRBV9	TRBJ1-4	14	CASSETGANEKLFF
TRBV5-1	TRBJ2-5	15	CASSHDPNFQETQYF
TRBV15	TRBJ2-1	16	CATSRDLTSGSHEQFF
TRBV7-9	TRBJ1-2	14	CASSLENPRYGYTF
TRBV5-1	TRBJ2-1	16	CASSLRGTTGYNEQFF
TRBV30	TRBJ2-5	11	CAWSVTETQYF
TRBV7-9	TRBJ2-1	16	CASSLYKTGLLDEQFF
TRBV3-1	TRBJ2-1	16	CASRPSWGLVGNEQFF
TRBV10-3	TRBJ2-2	18	CAIRGLAGGVANTGELFF
TRBV11-1	TRBJ2-4	18	CASSFPWDREKGKNIQYF
TRBV20-1	TRBJ2-3	15	CSATTSGGPFDTQYF
TRBV12-3/TRBV12-4	TRBJ2-3	14	CASRYPGDRDTQYF
TRBV15	TRBJ2-1	13	CATSIRRGPEQFF
TRBV6-2/TRBV6-3	TRBJ2-1	18	CASSLRSRVLSSYNEQFF
TRBV6-5	TRBJ1-1	15	CASSYSRQGTTEAFF
TRBV20-1	TRBJ2-1	14	CSARSRDSYNEQFF
TRBV3-1	TRBJ2-5	12	CASSQDVETQYF
TRBV24-1	TRBJ2-1	16	CATSDSRKFSYNEQFF
TRBV6-5	TRBJ1-2	14	CASSYIRESKGYTF
TRBV20-1	TRBJ1-1	13	CSANFGGDTEAFF
TRBV4-1	TRBJ1-5	14	CASSQDPGLGPQHF
TRBV19	TRBJ2-7	16	CASSTYPRDGPYEQYF
TRBV7-2	TRBJ1-4	12	CASSSGLEKLFF
TRBV20-1	TRBJ2-1	15	CSAETGGLSYNEQFF
TRBV9	TRBJ1-4	15	CASSATGTGNEKLFF
TRBV25-1	TRBJ2-2	15	CASSASGGTTGELFF
TRBV30	TRBJ2-1	15	CAWTIGASSYNEQFF
TRBV5-1	TRBJ2-1	18	CASSLERPGAGEGNEQFF
TRBV18	TRBJ1-1	13	CASSPSRGTEAFF
TRBV5-1	TRBJ1-6	14	CASSSGPGDSPLHF
TRBV15	TRBJ2-1	16	CATSREQAQRGDEQFF
TRBV6-2/TRBV6-3	TRBJ2-1	15	CASSVTRDLYNEQFF
TRBV4-3	TRBJ2-1	15	CASSQDRFGSDEQFF
TRBV12-3/TRBV12-4	TRBJ1-1	15	CASSKIGSMNTEAFF
TRBV7-2	TRBJ2-1	16	CASSLGRAGIYNEQFF
TRBV27	TRBJ2-7	14	CASRKTAELSEQYF
TRBV2	TRBJ2-2	14	CASNRAVDTGELFF
TRBV19	TRBJ1-2	12	CASGTGLYGYTF
TRBV7-2	TRBJ2-1	14	CASSLGAGAHEQFF
TRBV19	TRBJ1-1	13	CASTRDRGAEAFF
TRBV7-2	TRBJ1-1	15	CASSPGSLGDTEAFF
TRBV11-2	TRBJ2-1	16	CASSFRDYLSYNEQFF
TRBV9	TRBJ2-2	17	CASSVEWGTANTGELFF
TRBV10-2	TRBJ2-7	18	CASSESKGRDYSPYEQYF
TRBV18	TRBJ2-3	21	CASSPLTRIFALQAGTDTQYF
TRBV30	TRBJ1-1	12	CAWRTGGGEAFF